This T cell receptor (beta chain) is drawn from a study of beta chain features in type 1 diabetes. The trim removed 3 bases at V and 3 bases at J, leaving 9 bases unmatched. The CDR3 loop spans 16 amino acids. Germline V CDR1 and CDR2: SGDLS, YYNGEE. Of the isolated RNA, all was reverse transcribed, and so the sequenced material was expressed TCRB transcripts. Data came from immunoSEQ multiplex PCR; TCRdb stores just in-frame clones and leaves some out. The sample has about 360,000 clones; over 9.5% are singletons. This clone turned up a few times. This clonotype originated in a man aged 18 to 30 in good health. Sequenced sample: naive CD4+ T cells from blood. This sequence joins TRBV9 and TRBJ1-1; 9 positions match TRBD1. DNA of the CDR3: TGTGCCAGCAGCGCGGGACAGGGTATTCGCGACACTGAAGCTTTCTTT. Encoded protein: CASSAGQGIRDTEAFF.